Presented here are 8 T cell receptor beta chains from one specimen sequenced in a study of T cells after yellow fever vaccination. MiXCR was run by TCRdb on the 5' RACE reads, yielding one entry per CDR3 protein. Of about 360,000 distinct CDR3 sequences listed, about 6.2% are singletons. The input for sequencing was PBMCs, taken 5 days after the yellow fever booster vaccination. The receptors derive from a man aged 25 to 40 who received the YFV17D yellow fever vaccine.

This clonotype showed up many times. The rearrangement joins TRBV20-1 to TRBJ2-5; 10 positions agree with TRBD2. Germline V gene data show CDR1 as DFQATT and CDR2 as SNEGSKA (reference sequence). V dropped 3 bases and J dropped 0; count of bases not matched to a gene: 4. CDR3 length: 15 residues. The CDR3: CSASDLAGDQETQYF. The DNA for the CDR3 is TGCAGTGCTAGTGACCTAGCGGGAGACCAAGAGACCCAGTACTTC.

In its sample, this clonotype was seen a few times. V is TRBV20-1 and J is TRBJ1-2; a possible D gene is TRBD1 (5 bases). CDR3 length: 13 amino acids. Trimming left V 7 bases short and J 5 bases short, with 17 bases between. The germline CDR1 and CDR2 sequences are DFQATT and SNEGSKA (reference sequence). The CDR3, as DNA: TGCAGTGAACGGGGCAGCCCGAAATATGGCTACACCTTC. Encoded protein: CSERGSPKYGYTF.

This chain joins TRBV18 and TRBJ1-2, with 7 positions matching TRBD1. The CDR3 is 13 residues long. J was trimmed by 4 bases and V by 3 bases; bases with no gene match: 2. Germline V gives CDR1 KGHSH, CDR2 LQKENI. CDR3 DNA sequence: TGTGCCAGCTCACCCAGACAGGGCTATGGCTACACCTTC. Translation: CASSPRQGYGYTF.

The gene calls are TRBV28 and TRBJ2-7; possible D gene TRBD2, 6 bases. The CDR3 covers 14 residues. Germline CDR1 and CDR2: MDHEN and SYDVKM. V was shortened by 8 bases and J by 4 bases, with 18 bases between the two germline ends. Here the CDR3 DNA reads TGTGCCAGCGGTCCCGGGATCGGGAGTTACGAGCAGTACTTC. Protein sequence: CASGPGIGSYEQYF.

The chain joins TRBV5-1 to TRBJ2-1; unclear D gene. In germline, CDR1 is SGHRS, CDR2 YFSETQ. The V end lost 3 bases, the J end lost 1 base, and 8 bases lay between the germline ends. This CDR3 has 14 amino acids. This CDR3 reads CASSSLESYNEQFF. The CDR3 DNA is TGCGCCAGCAGCTCCCTAGAATCCTACAATGAGCAGTTCTTC.

This clonotype was counted at least ten times. The rearrangement joins TRBV5-1 to TRBJ2-5; a weak D match, TRBD1 (6 bases). V was clipped by 0 bases and J by 4 bases, with 13 bases between them. CDR1 SGHRS and CDR2 YFSETQ come from the germline V gene. The CDR3 runs to 15 residues. The CDR3 loop reads CASSLVAGDGETQYF. CDR3 DNA: TGCGCCAGCAGCTTGGTGGCAGGGGATGGAGAGACCCAGTACTTC.

This clonotype was picked up a small number of times. DNA for the CDR3: TGTGCCACCGCGGGGGAGCGCAGCTCCTACAATGAGCAGTTCTTC. Protein sequence: CATAGERSSYNEQFF. V is TRBV15 and J is TRBJ2-1; 7 bases are shared with TRBD2. The junction had 7 bases not matched to a gene; V was cut back by 8 bases and J by 0 bases. The CDR3 is made up of 15 amino acids. Looked up from germline, CDR1 is LNHNV and CDR2 is YYDKDF (reference sequence).

The chain carries TRBV10-3 and TRBJ2-7; 12 nucleotides agree with TRBD2. The CDR3 runs 15 residues. CDR1 is ENHRY, CDR2 SYGVKD, per germline. V was pared by 6 bases and J by 6 bases, with 9 bases of the junction left unmatched. This CDR3 is CAIRETSGRLFEQYF. Here the CDR3 DNA reads TGTGCCATCAGGGAGACTAGCGGGAGATTGTTCGAGCAGTACTTC.